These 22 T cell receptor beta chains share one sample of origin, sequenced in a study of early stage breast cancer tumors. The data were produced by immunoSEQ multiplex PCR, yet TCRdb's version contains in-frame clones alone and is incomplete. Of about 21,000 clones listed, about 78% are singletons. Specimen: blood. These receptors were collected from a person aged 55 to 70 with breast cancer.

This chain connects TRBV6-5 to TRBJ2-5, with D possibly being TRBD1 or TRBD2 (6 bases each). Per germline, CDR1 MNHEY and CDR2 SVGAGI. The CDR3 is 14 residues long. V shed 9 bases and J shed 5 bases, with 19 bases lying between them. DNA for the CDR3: TGTGCCAGTCGGTTAGGGGGGCACTGGGAGACCCAGTACTTC. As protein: CASRLGGHWETQYF.

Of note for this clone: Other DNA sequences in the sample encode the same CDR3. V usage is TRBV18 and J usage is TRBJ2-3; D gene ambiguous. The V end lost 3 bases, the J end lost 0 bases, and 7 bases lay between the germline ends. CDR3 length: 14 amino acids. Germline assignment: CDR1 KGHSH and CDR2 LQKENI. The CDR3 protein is CASSPQRSTDTQYF. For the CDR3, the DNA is TGTGCCAGCTCACCTCAACGCAGCACAGATACGCAGTATTTT.

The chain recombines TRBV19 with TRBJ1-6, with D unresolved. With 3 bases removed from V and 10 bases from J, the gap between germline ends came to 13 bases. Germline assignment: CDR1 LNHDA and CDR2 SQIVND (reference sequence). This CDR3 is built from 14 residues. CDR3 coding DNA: TGTGCCAGTAGTATGGTACGAGGAGACTCACCCCTCCACTTT. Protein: CASSMVRGDSPLHF.

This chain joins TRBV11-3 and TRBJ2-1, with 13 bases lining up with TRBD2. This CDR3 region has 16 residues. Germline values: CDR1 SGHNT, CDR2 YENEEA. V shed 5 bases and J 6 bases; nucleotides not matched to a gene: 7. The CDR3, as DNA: TGTGCCAGCAGCCCTCAGGGACTAGCGGGATCCAATGAGCAGTTCTTC. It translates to CASSPQGLAGSNEQFF.

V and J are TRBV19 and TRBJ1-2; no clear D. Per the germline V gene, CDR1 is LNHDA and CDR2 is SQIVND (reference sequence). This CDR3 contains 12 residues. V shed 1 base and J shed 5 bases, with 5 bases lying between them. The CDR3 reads CASSIAAYGYTF. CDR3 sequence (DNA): TGTGCCAGTAGTATAGCAGCTTATGGCTACACCTTC.

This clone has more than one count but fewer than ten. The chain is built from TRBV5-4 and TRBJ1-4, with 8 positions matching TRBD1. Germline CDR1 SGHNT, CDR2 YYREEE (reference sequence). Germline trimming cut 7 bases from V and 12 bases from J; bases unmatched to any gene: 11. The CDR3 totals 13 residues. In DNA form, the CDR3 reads TGTGCCAGCGGTCCTAACAGGGGGGCAGAACTGTTTTTT. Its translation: CASGPNRGAELFF.

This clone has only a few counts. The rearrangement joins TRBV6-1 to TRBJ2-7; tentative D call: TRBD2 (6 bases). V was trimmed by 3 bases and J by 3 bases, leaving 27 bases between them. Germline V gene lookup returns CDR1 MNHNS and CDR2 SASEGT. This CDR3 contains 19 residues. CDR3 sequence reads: CASSDQLRRTSRVVYEQYF. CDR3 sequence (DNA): TGTGCCAGCAGTGATCAACTAAGGCGAACTAGCCGGGTGGTCTACGAGCAGTACTTC.

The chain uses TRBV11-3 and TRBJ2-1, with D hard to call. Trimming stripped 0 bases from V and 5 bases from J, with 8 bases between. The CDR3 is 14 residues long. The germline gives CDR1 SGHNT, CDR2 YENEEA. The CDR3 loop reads CASSLDGPDNEQFF. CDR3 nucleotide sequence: TGTGCCAGCAGCTTAGATGGACCCGACAATGAGCAGTTCTTC.

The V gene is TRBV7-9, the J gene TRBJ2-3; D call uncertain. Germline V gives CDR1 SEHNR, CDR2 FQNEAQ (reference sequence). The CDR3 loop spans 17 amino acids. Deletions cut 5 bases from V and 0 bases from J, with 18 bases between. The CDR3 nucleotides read TGTGCCAGCAGCCCCTTGGGCTCTGGCTATAGCACAGATACGCAGTATTTT. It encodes CASSPLGSGYSTDTQYF.

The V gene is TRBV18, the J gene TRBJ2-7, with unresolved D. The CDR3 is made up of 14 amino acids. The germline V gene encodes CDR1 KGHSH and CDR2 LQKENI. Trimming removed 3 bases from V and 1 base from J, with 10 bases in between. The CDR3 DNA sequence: TGTGCCAGCTCACCCCGAGTGGGATCCTACGAGCAGTACTTC. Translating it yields CASSPRVGSYEQYF.

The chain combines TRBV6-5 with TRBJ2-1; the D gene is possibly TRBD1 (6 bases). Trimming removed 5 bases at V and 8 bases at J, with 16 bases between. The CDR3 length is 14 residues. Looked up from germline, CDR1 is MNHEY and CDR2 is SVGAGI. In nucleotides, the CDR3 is TGTGCCAGCAGTAGACCGCAGGGGCCCGATGAGCAGTTCTTC. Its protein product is CASSRPQGPDEQFF.

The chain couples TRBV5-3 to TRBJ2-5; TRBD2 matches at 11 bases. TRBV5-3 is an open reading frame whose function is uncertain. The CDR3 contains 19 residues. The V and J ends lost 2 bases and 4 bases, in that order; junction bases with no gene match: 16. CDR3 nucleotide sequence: TGTGCCAGAAGCTTCTCCTATTTCGGGCTAGCGGGGGGTCGAGAGACCCAGTACTTC. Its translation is CARSFSYFGLAGGRETQYF.

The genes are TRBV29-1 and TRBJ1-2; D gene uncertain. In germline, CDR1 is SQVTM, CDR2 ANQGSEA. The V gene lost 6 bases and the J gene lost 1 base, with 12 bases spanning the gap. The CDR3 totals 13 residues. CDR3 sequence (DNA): TGCAGCGTCTACGCGACGGATAACTATGGCTACACCTTC. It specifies CSVYATDNYGYTF.

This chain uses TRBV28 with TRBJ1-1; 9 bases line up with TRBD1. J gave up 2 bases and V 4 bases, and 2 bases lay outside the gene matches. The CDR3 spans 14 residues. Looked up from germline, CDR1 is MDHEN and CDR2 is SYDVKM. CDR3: CASSSGQGNTEAFF. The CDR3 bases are TGTGCCAGCAGTTCGGGACAGGGAAACACTGAAGCTTTCTTT.

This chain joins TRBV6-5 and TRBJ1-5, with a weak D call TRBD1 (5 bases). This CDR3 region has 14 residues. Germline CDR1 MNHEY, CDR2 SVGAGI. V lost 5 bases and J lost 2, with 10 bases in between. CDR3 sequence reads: CASSPGFGNQPQHF. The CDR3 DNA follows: TGTGCCAGCAGTCCAGGGTTCGGCAATCAGCCCCAGCATTTT.

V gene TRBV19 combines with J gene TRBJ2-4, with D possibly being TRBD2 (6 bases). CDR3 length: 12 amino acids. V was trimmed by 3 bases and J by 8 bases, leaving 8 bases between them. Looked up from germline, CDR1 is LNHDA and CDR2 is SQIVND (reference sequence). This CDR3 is CASSIGGHIQYF. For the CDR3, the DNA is TGTGCCAGTAGTATCGGGGGTCACATTCAGTACTTC.

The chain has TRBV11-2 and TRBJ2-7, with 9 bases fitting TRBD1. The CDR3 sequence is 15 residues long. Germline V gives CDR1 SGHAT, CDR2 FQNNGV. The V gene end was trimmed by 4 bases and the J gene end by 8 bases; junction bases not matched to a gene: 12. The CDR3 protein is CASSSGTGRDQKQYF. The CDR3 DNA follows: TGTGCCAGCAGCTCAGGGACAGGGAGAGACCAAAAGCAGTACTTC.

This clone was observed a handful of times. In nucleotides, the CDR3 is TGTGCCAGCAGTGCAGGACAGGGGGGCTATGGCTACACCTTC. It encodes CASSAGQGGYGYTF. This chain connects TRBV6-6 to TRBJ1-2, with TRBD1 identical over 10 bases. Looked up from germline, CDR1 is MNHNY and CDR2 is SVGAGI (reference sequence). This CDR3 is built from 14 residues. The V segment lost 5 bases and the J segment 4 bases; nucleotides outside the gene matches: 4.

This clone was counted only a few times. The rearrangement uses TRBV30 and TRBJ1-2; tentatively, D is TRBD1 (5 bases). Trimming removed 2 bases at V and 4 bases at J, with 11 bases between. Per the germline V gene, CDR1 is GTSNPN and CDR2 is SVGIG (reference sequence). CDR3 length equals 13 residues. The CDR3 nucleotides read TGTGCCTGGAGTCGGGACCGACTCTATGGCTACACCTTC. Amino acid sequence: CAWSRDRLYGYTF.

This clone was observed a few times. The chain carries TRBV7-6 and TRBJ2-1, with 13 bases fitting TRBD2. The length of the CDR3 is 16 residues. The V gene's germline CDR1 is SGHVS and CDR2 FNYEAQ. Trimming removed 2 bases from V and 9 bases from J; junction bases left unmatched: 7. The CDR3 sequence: CASSLRSTSGRIEQFF. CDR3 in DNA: TGTGCCAGCAGCTTACGGTCGACTAGCGGGAGGATTGAGCAGTTCTTC.

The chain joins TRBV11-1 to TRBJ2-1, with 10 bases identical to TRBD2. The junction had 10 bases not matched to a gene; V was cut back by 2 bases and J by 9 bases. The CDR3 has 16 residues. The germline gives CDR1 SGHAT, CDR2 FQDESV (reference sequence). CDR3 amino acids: CASSLPLAGDRGEQFF. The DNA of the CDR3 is TGTGCCAGCAGCTTACCGCTAGCGGGAGATCGGGGTGAGCAGTTCTTC.

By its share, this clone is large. CDR3 DNA sequence: TGTGCCAGCAGTCTCACAGGGGGTAGCACTGAAGCTTTCTTT. Translation gives CASSLTGGSTEAFF. The V gene is TRBV6-1, the J gene TRBJ1-1, with 8 bases that match TRBD1. Germline V lookup: CDR1 MNHNS, CDR2 SASEGT. V was clipped by 5 bases and J by 4 bases; unmatched bases: 6. The length of the CDR3 is 14 residues.